The 27 T cell receptor beta chains presented below share a single source sample, sequenced in a study of CD8 T cells in ankylosing spondylitis. TCRdb recomputed calls from the 5' RACE reads with MiXCR, one row per CDR3 protein. The sample holds 100,000 to 150,000 distinct CDR3 sequences, approximately 9.9% seen once. The sample was blood, either unsorted or a sorted T cell fraction (not recorded which). The receptors here all came from a male donor with ankylosing spondylitis or in good health (not recorded which).

This clonotype was observed at least ten times. This rearrangement joins TRBV7-6 to TRBJ2-7; 10 nucleotides line up with TRBD2. The length of the CDR3 is 19 residues. Germline CDR1 reads SGHVS; CDR2 reads FNYEAQ. The J segment lost 3 bases and the V segment lost 1 base, leaving 15 bases of the junction unmatched. CDR3 sequence reads: CASSLGRPGRTSGLYEQYF. CDR3 DNA: TGTGCCAGCAGCTTAGGACGCCCCGGGAGGACTAGCGGCCTCTACGAGCAGTACTTC.

This clonotype was seen a handful of times. The gene calls are TRBV19 and TRBJ2-1, with 11 bases lining up with TRBD2. The CDR3 has 16 amino acids. Germline trimming cut 4 bases from V and 4 bases from J; bases unmatched to any gene: 6. The V gene's germline CDR1 is LNHDA and CDR2 SQIVND (reference sequence). The chain's CDR3 is CASSKGLAGGYNEQFF. The CDR3 coding sequence is TGTGCCAGTAGTAAAGGGCTAGCGGGAGGTTACAATGAGCAGTTCTTC.

This clonotype turned up a few times. V usage is TRBV9 and J usage is TRBJ2-7; 9 nucleotides match TRBD1. The CDR3 is 18 amino acids. The ends lost 0 bases at V and 4 bases at J; junction bases unmatched: 14. CDR1 and CDR2 from the germline V gene are SGDLS and YYNGEE. CDR3 in DNA: TGTGCCAGCAGCGTAGAGACAGACCCGGGACAGGGTCTTTACGAGCAGTACTTC. This sequence encodes CASSVETDPGQGLYEQYF.

This clonotype was seen many times. V gene TRBV5-1 combines with J gene TRBJ2-7, with 10 bases matching TRBD1. J lost 5 bases, V lost 5 bases, and 16 bases had no gene match. CDR1 and CDR2 (germline): SGHRS, YFSETQ. The CDR3 has 17 residues. CDR3 residues: CASREQPGQGSINEQYF. In nucleotides, the CDR3 is TGCGCCAGCAGGGAGCAACCGGGACAGGGGTCTATCAACGAGCAGTACTTC.

This clonotype was observed many times. J is TRBJ2-7 and V is TRBV7-9; no firm D call. Trimming stripped 5 bases from V and 4 bases from J, with 15 bases between. Germline lookup yields CDR1 SEHNR and CDR2 FQNEAQ (reference sequence). This CDR3 region has 14 residues. CDR3 sequence: CASSRPLVRYEQYF. In DNA form, the CDR3 reads TGTGCCAGCAGCCGACCCCTAGTCAGGTACGAGCAGTACTTC.

This clonotype was recorded at least ten times. This chain joins TRBV6-1 and TRBJ2-6, with 7 positions matching TRBD1. The CDR3 extends over 16 amino acids. V trimming: 5 bases; J trimming: 0 bases; junction bases outside the gene matches: 4. Germline V gene sequence: CDR1 MNHNS, CDR2 SASEGT. DNA for the CDR3: TGTGCCAGCAGTAGGGGGACAGTCTCTGGGGCCAACGTCCTGACTTTC. Amino acid sequence: CASSRGTVSGANVLTF.

This clonotype turned up a few times. This sequence joins TRBV20-1 and TRBJ1-5, with 8 nucleotides matching TRBD1. The germline V gene has CDR1 DFQATT and CDR2 SNEGSKA (reference sequence). V lost 6 bases and J lost 0; bases outside the gene matches: 16. The CDR3 loop spans 18 amino acids. CDR3 nucleotide sequence: TGCAGTGCCCGGACCACAGGACAGGGAGGCTTTAGCAATCAGCCCCAGCATTTT. Its protein is CSARTTGQGGFSNQPQHF.

This clonotype has ten or more counts. One junction end does not reproduce the germline sequence, and a read error may be involved. The chain links TRBV29-1 to TRBJ2-7, with D maybe TRBD2 (5 bases). Per germline, CDR1 SQVTM and CDR2 ANQGSEA. The CDR3 extends over 11 amino acids. CDR3 coding DNA: TGCAGCGTCGAAGAGGGTTACGAGCAGTACTTC. Amino acid sequence: CSVEEGYEQYF.

In its sample, this clonotype was seen many times. This sequence joins TRBV20-1 and TRBJ2-5, with D possibly matching TRBD2 (6 bases). This CDR3 is 14 amino acids long. Looked up from germline, CDR1 is DFQATT and CDR2 is SNEGSKA (reference sequence). Trimming took off 5 bases at V and 5 bases at J, with 18 bases between the two ends. Here the CDR3 DNA reads TGCAGTGCTTCAAGGGGAGCGGGTATGGAGACCCAGTACTTC. This encodes CSASRGAGMETQYF.

The CDR3 nucleotides are TGTGCCAGCAGGTTATCGCAGGCGAGGGGGGAAAAACTGTTTTTT. It encodes CASRLSQARGEKLFF. The genes are TRBV12-3 or TRBV12-4 and TRBJ1-4; D perhaps matches TRBD1 (6 bases). The CDR3 spans 15 residues. V dropped 6 bases and J dropped 8 bases, with 19 bases sitting between them.

This clonotype turned up a few times. The gene calls are TRBV6-2 or TRBV6-3 and TRBJ2-7; 8 bases are a match to TRBD1. With V trimmed by 4 bases and J by 1 base, 9 bases remained unmatched. Germline V gene sequence: CDR1 MNHEY, CDR2 SVGEGT. The CDR3 has 16 residues. The CDR3 nucleotides are TGTGCCAGCAGTTCGTCCCGGGACAGGAATTCCTACGAGCAGTACTTC. This encodes CASSSSRDRNSYEQYF.

Many counts were recorded for this clonotype. The CDR3 nucleotides read TGTGCCAGCAGTCGAGATGCCAGACAAGGCAATCAGCCCCAGCATTTT. Residues: CASSRDARQGNQPQHF. The chain links TRBV6-1 to TRBJ1-5; D gene uncertain. V lost 5 bases, J lost 2 bases, and 16 bases lay in between. CDR1 and CDR2 from the germline V gene are MNHNS and SASEGT. The CDR3 is made up of 16 amino acids.

This clonotype was seen many times. The chain carries TRBV5-1 and TRBJ1-2; D is ambiguous. V lost 0 bases to trimming and J lost 2 bases, with 11 bases between them. The CDR3 consists of 15 residues. Germline V lookup: CDR1 SGHRS, CDR2 YFSETQ. This CDR3 reads CASSLGPGTNYGYTF. DNA for the CDR3: TGCGCCAGCAGCTTGGGACCGGGTACGAACTATGGCTACACCTTC.

CDR3 loop: CASSQQGTSDGGKETQYF. The DNA of the CDR3 is TGTGCCAGCAGCCAACAGGGGACTAGCGACGGGGGGAAAGAGACCCAGTACTTC. The chain employs TRBV21-1 and TRBJ2-5; TRBD2 reflects the table's D call only, with no check against the DNA. TRBV21-1 is a documented pseudogene. The CDR3 is 18 residues long.

This clonotype was seen a handful of times. The chain joins TRBV18 to TRBJ2-4; TRBD2 matches 10 bases. With V trimmed by 1 base and J by 0 bases, 15 bases remained unmatched. This CDR3 contains 21 residues. CDR1 and CDR2 (germline): KGHSH, LQKENI. CDR3 DNA sequence: TGTGCCAGCTCACCACGTGGGACGGGACTAGCGCCGATGATAGCCAAAAACATTCAGTACTTC. It encodes CASSPRGTGLAPMIAKNIQYF.

This clonotype has ten or more counts. The gene calls are TRBV11-2 and TRBJ2-1, with D uncertain. The CDR3 is made up of 16 amino acids. Deletions cut 0 bases from V and 2 bases from J, with 11 bases between. CDR1 is SGHAT, CDR2 FQNNGV, per germline. Written as DNA, the CDR3 is TGTGCCAGCAGCTTAGATCTCCACCCTACCTACAATGAGCAGTTCTTC. Encoded protein: CASSLDLHPTYNEQFF.

The J gene is TRBJ2-7, the V gene TRBV24-1; 9 positions agree with TRBD1. Losses at the gene ends were 4 bases for V and 3 bases for J; bases not matched to a gene: 12. CDR1 KGHDR and CDR2 SFDVKD come from the germline V gene. The length of the CDR3 is 17 residues. DNA of the CDR3: TGTGCCACCAGTGACCGGAAACCGGGACAGGGTATCTACGAGCAGTACTTC. As protein: CATSDRKPGQGIYEQYF.

This clonotype has a handful of counts. This chain connects TRBV5-4 to TRBJ2-7; 10 nucleotides match TRBD2. Germline loops: CDR1 SGHNT, CDR2 YYREEE (reference sequence). Trimming removed 0 bases from V and 0 bases from J; junction bases left unmatched: 3. This CDR3 is built from 16 residues. Written as DNA, the CDR3 is TGTGCCAGCAGCTTGGCGTCTAGCGGGAGCTCCTACGAGCAGTACTTC. Translating gives CASSLASSGSSYEQYF.

There are many counts of this clonotype. The rearrangement joins TRBV28 to TRBJ2-1; 11 nucleotides align to TRBD2. The CDR3 contains 14 residues. V lost 5 bases to trimming and J lost 10 bases; unmatched junction nucleotides: 7. Germline V CDR1 and CDR2: MDHEN, SYDVKM. DNA of the CDR3: TGTGCCAGCAGTGTACTAGCGGGAGTTGACGAGCAGTTCTTC. This gives the protein CASSVLAGVDEQFF.

This chain joins TRBV20-1 and TRBJ2-1; perhaps TRBD2 as D (5 bases). The germline gives CDR1 DFQATT, CDR2 SNEGSKA (reference sequence). Trimming cost V 3 bases and J 1 base, with 10 bases left between them. This CDR3 has 14 amino acids. The CDR3 bases are TGCAGTGCTAGGGAGCGAGGGTCCTACAATGAGCAGTTCTTC. Translation gives CSARERGSYNEQFF.

The chain uses TRBV12-3 or TRBV12-4 and TRBJ2-7; a possible D gene is TRBD2 (6 bases). There are 15 residues in the CDR3. Trimming removed 5 bases at V and 2 bases at J, with 16 bases between. The CDR3 region has the DNA TGTGCCAGCAGTCCCGGGGGAACCCCACCCTACGAGCAGTACTTC. It translates to CASSPGGTPPYEQYF.

This clonotype was counted a few times. The genes are TRBV20-1 and TRBJ2-7, with a tentative D call TRBD1 (6 bases). Germline lookup yields CDR1 DFQATT and CDR2 SNEGSKA (reference sequence). The V gene lost 6 bases and the J gene lost 2 bases, with 20 bases spanning the gap. The CDR3 is 15 amino acids. The CDR3 protein is CSAPRQGSRAYEQYF. CDR3 sequence (DNA): TGCAGTGCCCCACGCCAGGGGAGTCGAGCCTACGAGCAGTACTTC.

This clonotype has only one observation. The V and J genes are TRBV29-1 and TRBJ2-5, with D unresolved. The CDR3 spans 11 residues. Germline V gene sequence: CDR1 SQVTM, CDR2 ANQGSEA. Trimming removed 4 bases at V and 5 bases at J, with 8 bases between. The CDR3 DNA sequence: TGCAGCGTTGGACCCGAGGAGACCCAGTACTTC. Residues: CSVGPEETQYF.

This clonotype was recorded many times. The chain joins TRBV29-1 to TRBJ2-7; perhaps TRBD1 as D (5 bases). Trimming took off 1 base at V and 11 bases at J, with 12 bases between the two ends. Per germline, CDR1 SQVTM and CDR2 ANQGSEA. The CDR3 sequence is 11 residues long. CDR3 protein: CSVEVGAWEYF. The CDR3 DNA reads as TGCAGCGTTGAAGTAGGGGCCTGGGAGTACTTC.

As regards this clonotype: One junction end disagrees with the germline gene, perhaps due to a read error. The chain employs TRBV5-1 and TRBJ2-3; 7 bases fit TRBD1. Germline V gene data show CDR1 as SGHRS and CDR2 as YFSETQ. The CDR3 consists of 14 residues. The CDR3 loop is CASSLPDRADTQYF. The CDR3 DNA is TGCGCCAGCAGCTTGCCCGACAGGGCTGATACGCAGTATTTC.

This clonotype appeared many times. The V and J genes are TRBV5-1 and TRBJ1-6; 9 bases fit TRBD1. V trimming: 2 bases; J trimming: 15 bases; junction bases outside the gene matches: 3. Germline CDR1 SGHRS, CDR2 YFSETQ. The CDR3 is 12 amino acids. CDR3 DNA sequence: TGCGCCAGCAGCTTACAGGGGGCTCTCCTCCACTTT. Translated: CASSLQGALLHF.

In nucleotides, the CDR3 is TGCAGCGTTGTCAGGCAGGGGTCAAGCTACGAGCAGTACTTC. Translating gives CSVVRQGSSYEQYF. The V gene is TRBV29-1, the J gene TRBJ2-7; tentatively, D is TRBD1 (6 bases). V gave up 4 bases and J gave up 3 bases, with 16 bases separating them. The CDR3 has 14 amino acids. The germline gives CDR1 SQVTM, CDR2 ANQGSEA.